The 6 T cell receptor beta chains below come from one sample, sequenced in a study of CXCR3 chemokines and chemotherapy response in bladder cancer. TCRdb recomputed calls from the PCR reads with MiXCR, one row per CDR3 protein. The table records approximately 2,300 distinct CDR3 sequences, approximately 16% of them present only once. The specimen was obtained from a patient whose treatment included neoadjuvant chemotherapy. The source is a human donor with bladder cancer that responded to neoadjuvant chemotherapy.

This clonotype is medium-sized in the sample. The V gene is TRBV29-1, the J gene TRBJ2-1, with D unresolved. The V gene's germline CDR1 is SQVTM and CDR2 ANQGSEA. V dropped 4 bases and J dropped 0 bases, with 4 bases sitting between them. The CDR3 extends over 12 amino acids. CDR3 coding DNA: TGCAGCGTTGCGGGCTCCTACAATGAGCAGTTCTTC. This gives the protein CSVAGSYNEQFF.

This clonotype was detected ten times or more. The CDR3 region is CSAKNPRQATEAFF. As DNA, the CDR3 is TGCAGTGCTAAAAACCCCAGACAGGCGACTGAAGCTTTCTTT. This chain links TRBV20-1 with TRBJ1-1; possible D gene TRBD1, 6 bases. V shed 4 bases and J shed 5 bases, with 17 bases lying between them. The CDR3 spans 14 residues. Germline lookup yields CDR1 DFQATT and CDR2 SNEGSKA (reference sequence).

Relative to its sample, this clonotype is medium-sized. V is TRBV20-1 and J is TRBJ1-2, with 7 bases matching TRBD1. CDR1 and CDR2 (germline): DFQATT, SNEGSKA (reference sequence). This CDR3 spans 14 amino acids. Trimming took 5 bases from V and 6 from J; bases not matched to a gene: 12. The CDR3 region has the DNA TGCAGTGCTTTAAGACAGGGTTTTGGCCATGGCTACACCTTC. It encodes CSALRQGFGHGYTF.

In its sample, this clonotype ranks as medium-sized (0.01 to 0.1%). This rearrangement joins TRBV18 to TRBJ1-2; tentative D call: TRBD1 (6 bases). Looked up from germline, CDR1 is KGHSH and CDR2 is LQKENI. The CDR3 runs to 14 residues. Trimming shortened V by 2 bases and J by 12 bases, and 19 bases separated the two germline ends. The CDR3 loop reads CASSPGSSGTSDTF. The CDR3 region has the DNA TGTGCCAGCTCACCAGGGTCCTCAGGGACATCGGACACCTTC.

In its sample, this clonotype ranks as medium-sized. V gene TRBV12-5 combines with J gene TRBJ1-1; TRBD1 aligns across 8 bases. V was pared by 4 bases and J by 5 bases, with 3 bases of the junction left unmatched. The germline gives CDR1 LGHNT, CDR2 FRNRAP. The CDR3 is 13 residues long. CDR3 in amino acids: CASGSQGATEAFF. CDR3 nucleotide sequence: TGTGCTAGTGGTTCCCAGGGGGCTACTGAAGCTTTCTTT.

At least ten counts were recorded for this clonotype. V is TRBV6-5 and J is TRBJ2-6, with 12 bases matching TRBD1. There are 18 residues in the CDR3. Per germline, CDR1 MNHEY and CDR2 SVGAGI. J gave up 0 bases and V 5 bases, and 5 bases lay outside the gene matches. The CDR3 region is CASSKGTGGLSGANVLTF. CDR3 nucleotides: TGTGCCAGCAGTAAGGGGACAGGGGGCCTCTCTGGGGCCAACGTCCTGACTTTC.